Presented here are 27 T cell receptor beta chains from one specimen sequenced in a study of beta chain features in type 1 diabetes. Study results and caveats: TCRB CDR3s were moderately but significantly shorter in Type 1 diabetes patients in all four CD4+ subsets.

These TCRs are of unknown antigen specificity. The study reverse transcribed the entire isolated RNA, so it sequenced expressed TCRB transcripts. Clones were sequenced by immunoSEQ multiplex PCR, and TCRdb holds only the in-frame ones, with some missing. The sample contains 600,000 to 750,000 clones, 12% of which appear only once. Sequencing was performed on naive CD4+ T cells from blood. The receptors derive from a man aged 30 to 39 with type 1 diabetes.

This clone was counted a few times. The CDR3 here is CASMRTLNTGELFF. The CDR3, as DNA: TGCGCCAGCATGCGGACTCTGAACACCGGGGAGCTGTTTTTT. V usage is TRBV4-3 and J usage is TRBJ2-2; a weak D match, TRBD2 (5 bases). The CDR3 is made up of 14 amino acids. Germline values: CDR1 LGHNA, CDR2 YSLEER. V was shortened by 7 bases and J by 1 base, with 10 bases between the two germline ends.

The V call is TRBV5-6, the J call TRBJ2-5; weak D call: TRBD1 (6 bases). CDR1 is SGHDT and CDR2 is YYEEEE in the germline V gene. V gave up 0 bases and J gave up 2 bases, with 8 bases separating them. CDR3 length: 14 amino acids. CDR3 bases: TGTGCCAGCAGCTTGGGGACAGCTCAAGAGACCCAGTACTTC. Residues: CASSLGTAQETQYF. The whole variable domain, filled in from reference TRBV5-6 and TRBJ2-5, reads DAGVTQSPTHLIKTRGQQVTLRCSPKSGHDTVSWYQQALGQGPQFIFQYYEEEERQRGNFPDRFSGHQFPNYSSELNVNALLLGDSALYLCASSLGTAQETQYFGPGTRLLVL.

Note on this clone: The same CDR3 arises from other DNA sequences in this sample as well. The chain combines TRBV29-1 with TRBJ1-2, with D hard to call. Trimming cost V 3 bases and J 1 base, with 12 bases left between them. This CDR3 region has 14 residues. Germline CDR1 reads SQVTM; CDR2 reads ANQGSEA. The CDR3 spells CSVEVAEINYGYTF. Here the CDR3 DNA reads TGCAGCGTTGAGGTAGCCGAAATTAACTATGGCTACACCTTC.

The sample holds a few counts of this clone. At one end the junction does not follow the germline gene, possibly because of a read error. The chain carries TRBV7-7 and TRBJ2-1, with D possibly being TRBD1 (5 bases). This CDR3 contains 14 residues. Germline V lookup: CDR1 SSHAT, CDR2 FNYEAQ (reference sequence). The CDR3 protein is CASSLGQQHNEQFF. CDR3 sequence (DNA): TGTGCTAGCAGCTTGGGGCAGCAACACAATGAGCAGTTCTTC.

This clone was detected only a few times. Different DNA sequences within this sample yield the same CDR3. The chain employs TRBV7-2 and TRBJ2-5; D unresolved. V was pared by 0 bases and J by 5 bases, with 10 bases between. This CDR3 contains 14 residues. The germline gives CDR1 SGHTA, CDR2 FQGNSA. The CDR3 region has the DNA TGTGCCAGCAGCTTAGCCCGAAGTGGGGAGACCCAGTACTTC. It codes for CASSLARSGETQYF.

This chain uses TRBV29-1 with TRBJ1-2; the D is unclear. CDR1 is SQVTM, CDR2 ANQGSEA, per germline. The CDR3 loop spans 13 amino acids. V lost 3 bases, J lost 4 bases, and 12 bases lay in between. The chain's CDR3 is CSVDRTSGYGYTF. DNA of the CDR3: TGCAGCGTTGATAGGACCAGTGGCTATGGCTACACCTTC.

This clone was picked up a small number of times. This rearrangement joins TRBV9 to TRBJ2-1; 7 nucleotides agree with TRBD2. The germline gives CDR1 SGDLS, CDR2 YYNGEE. V shed 0 bases and J 5 bases; nucleotides not matched to a gene: 8. The CDR3 loop spans 16 amino acids. The CDR3: CASSVGFREGHNEQFF. In DNA, the CDR3 is TGTGCCAGCAGCGTAGGTTTCAGGGAGGGACACAATGAGCAGTTCTTC.

This clone was seen a few times. The J gene is TRBJ2-1, the V gene TRBV5-1; D not resolved. This CDR3 region has 12 residues. V shed 0 bases and J shed 9 bases, with 7 bases lying between them. Germline CDR1 and CDR2: SGHRS and YFSETQ. CDR3 DNA sequence: TGCGCCAGCAGCTTGGAGTCTATTGAGCAGTTCTTC. Residues: CASSLESIEQFF.

This clone was observed a handful of times. The rearrangement links TRBV7-9 to TRBJ2-3; 10 bases agree with TRBD2. The CDR3 extends over 14 amino acids. Germline CDR1 and CDR2: SEHNR and FQNEAQ (reference sequence). V gave up 10 bases and J gave up 0 bases; unmatched junction bases: 4. The CDR3 protein is CANKLAGSTDTQYF. CDR3 in DNA: TGTGCCAACAAACTAGCGGGGAGCACAGATACGCAGTATTTT.

This clone turned up a few times. The chain couples TRBV5-1 to TRBJ2-5; possible D gene TRBD1, 5 bases. Germline V gene lookup returns CDR1 SGHRS and CDR2 YFSETQ. Deletions cut 2 bases from V and 0 bases from J, with 14 bases between. This CDR3 spans 16 amino acids. The CDR3 protein is CASSLGPSGNQETQYF. Here the CDR3 DNA reads TGCGCCAGCAGCTTAGGGCCATCAGGGAACCAAGAGACCCAGTACTTC.

This clone showed up just a few times. The chain employs TRBV7-3 and TRBJ1-1, with D unclear. This CDR3 is built from 15 residues. The V gene lost 3 bases and the J gene lost 0 bases, with 11 bases spanning the gap. Germline assignment: CDR1 SGHTA and CDR2 FQGTGA. CDR3 DNA: TGTGCCAGCAGCTTGGAATGGACTCTGAACACTGAAGCTTTCTTT. Translation: CASSLEWTLNTEAFF.

This clone showed up just a few times. The rearrangement uses TRBV5-6 and TRBJ2-7; 7 bases fit TRBD2. Germline CDR1 and CDR2: SGHDT and YYEEEE. The CDR3 has 14 amino acids. The V segment lost 4 bases and the J segment 3 bases; nucleotides outside the gene matches: 7. The CDR3 reads CASSPGGPSYEQYF. The CDR3 bases are TGTGCCAGCAGCCCGGGGGGACCAAGCTACGAGCAGTACTTC.

This clone was detected once. Within the sample, other DNA sequences also encode this same CDR3. This sequence joins TRBV5-1 and TRBJ2-3; D is unresolved. The germline V gene has CDR1 SGHRS and CDR2 YFSETQ. Trimming removed 1 base at V and 3 bases at J, with 9 bases between. The CDR3 extends over 14 amino acids. The CDR3 reads CASSLTDPTDTQYF. The CDR3 DNA reads as TGCGCCAGCAGCTTGACAGACCCTACAGATACGCAGTATTTT.

This clone occurred a few times. The chain is built from TRBV9 and TRBJ2-7; D not resolved. V was clipped by 10 bases and J by 3 bases, with 11 bases between them. The CDR3 length is 11 residues. Looked up from germline, CDR1 is SGDLS and CDR2 is YYNGEE. CDR3 residues: CADTDVYEQYF. The CDR3 nucleotides are TGTGCCGACACAGATGTCTACGAGCAGTACTTC. Using reference TRBV9 and TRBJ2-7 for the parts outside the CDR3, the full variable domain is DSGVTQTPKHLITATGQRVTLRCSPRSGDLSVYWYQQSLDQGLQFLIQYYNGEERAKGNILERFSAQQFPDLHSELNLSSLELGDSALYFCADTDVYEQYFGPGTRLTVT.

This clone showed up just a few times. The chain joins TRBV7-9 to TRBJ2-5; D might be TRBD1 (6 bases). The CDR3 consists of 18 residues. Per the germline V gene, CDR1 is SEHNR and CDR2 is FQNEAQ (reference sequence). Deletions cut 5 bases from V and 2 bases from J, with 24 bases between. The CDR3 DNA sequence: TGTGCCAGCAGCGCCCCAGGGGAACGATCTTGGGCTCAAGAGACCCAGTACTTC. It is translated as CASSAPGERSWAQETQYF.

The chain is built from TRBV19 and TRBJ1-1, with D maybe TRBD1 (5 bases). This CDR3 spans 13 amino acids. The V and J ends lost 9 bases and 3 bases respectively, with 14 bases between them. From germline, CDR1 is LNHDA and CDR2 SQIVND (reference sequence). The CDR3 region has the DNA TGTGCCAGCAGGGTAGTAGGGGACACTGAAGCTTTCTTT. It yields the protein CASRVVGDTEAFF.

This clone occurred a few times. The rearrangement joins TRBV19 to TRBJ1-1; no clear D. Germline-derived CDR1 and CDR2 are LNHDA and SQIVND (reference sequence). V was pared by 6 bases and J by 1 base, with 6 bases between. The CDR3 has 12 amino acids. The CDR3 nucleotides are TGTGCCAGTAGCTACAGGAACACTGAAGCTTTCTTT. Protein sequence: CASSYRNTEAFF. The full variable domain, its missing parts supplied by reference TRBV19 and TRBJ1-1, is DGGITQSPKYLFRKEGQNVTLSCEQNLNHDAMYWYRQDPGQGLRLIYYSQIVNDFQKGDIAEGYSVSREKKESFPLTVTSAQKNPTAFYLCASSYRNTEAFFGQGTRLTVV.

J is TRBJ1-2 and V is TRBV6-5; 8 bases match TRBD1. Germline V gene data show CDR1 as MNHEY and CDR2 as SVGAGI. The CDR3 contains 15 residues. The V segment lost 4 bases and the J segment 1 base; nucleotides outside the gene matches: 5. The CDR3 protein is CASSFRTGLNYGYTF. The DNA of the CDR3 is TGTGCCAGCAGTTTCCGGACAGGGCTTAACTATGGCTACACCTTC.

V gene TRBV9 combines with J gene TRBJ2-3; 11 nucleotides align to TRBD2. This CDR3 comprises 16 residues. Germline lookup yields CDR1 SGDLS and CDR2 YYNGEE. V shed 0 bases and J 0 bases; nucleotides not matched to a gene: 0. In nucleotides, the CDR3 is TGTGCCAGCAGCGTAGTAGCGGGGGGGAGCACAGATACGCAGTATTTT. Encoded protein: CASSVVAGGSTDTQYF.

This clone was seen only a few times. The V and J genes are TRBV4-3 and TRBJ2-1; D is possibly TRBD2 (7 bases). In germline, CDR1 is LGHNA, CDR2 YSLEER. The V and J ends lost 0 bases and 3 bases respectively, with 18 bases between them. CDR3 size: 18 residues. For the CDR3, the DNA is TGCGCCAGCAGCCAAGATACTTTCTTGGGGGGGCGCTACAATGAGCAGTTCTTC. This translates into CASSQDTFLGGRYNEQFF.

This clone was seen a handful of times. V usage is TRBV5-6 and J usage is TRBJ1-1; 9 nucleotides match TRBD1. Germline-derived CDR1 and CDR2 are SGHDT and YYEEEE. This CDR3 contains 17 residues. J lost 6 bases, V lost 5 bases, and 17 bases had no gene match. CDR3 bases: TGTGCCAGCAGTTATCGGGACAGGGCTAGAGGGGGCCCTGAAGCTTTCTTT. Its translation is CASSYRDRARGGPEAFF. The full variable domain, with the rest looked up from reference TRBV5-6 and TRBJ1-1, is DAGVTQSPTHLIKTRGQQVTLRCSPKSGHDTVSWYQQALGQGPQFIFQYYEEEERQRGNFPDRFSGHQFPNYSSELNVNALLLGDSALYLCASSYRDRARGGPEAFFGQGTRLTVV.

This clone turned up a few times. The V gene is TRBV7-2, the J gene TRBJ2-3, with 8 bases identical to TRBD2. The germline gives CDR1 SGHTA, CDR2 FQGNSA. CDR3 length equals 15 residues. V dropped 3 bases and J dropped 3; count of bases not matched to a gene: 5. CDR3 bases: TGTGCCAGCAGCTTCTCAAGCGGGGGAACAGATACGCAGTATTTT. Translated: CASSFSSGGTDTQYF.

This clone turned up a few times. This rearrangement joins TRBV7-2 to TRBJ2-7; 9 bases agree with TRBD2. The germline V gene encodes CDR1 SGHTA and CDR2 FQGNSA. The CDR3 totals 16 residues. The V and J ends lost 1 base and 4 bases, in that order; junction bases with no gene match: 8. In nucleotides, the CDR3 is TGTGCCAGCAGCTTAGGAATAGCTAGCGGGGAATACGAGCAGTACTTC. Encoded protein: CASSLGIASGEYEQYF.

The chain carries TRBV6-6 and TRBJ1-2, with no clear D. CDR3 length: 15 amino acids. Germline CDR1 MNHNY, CDR2 SVGAGI (reference sequence). V shed 4 bases and J shed 8 bases, with 20 bases lying between them. The CDR3 DNA reads TGTGCCAGCAGTTCCCCTGGATGGGAATCGCAAGGCTACACCTTC. Protein: CASSSPGWESQGYTF.

The J gene is TRBJ1-2, the V gene TRBV14, with D uncertain. Per germline, CDR1 SGHDN and CDR2 FVKESK. V shed 0 bases and J shed 5 bases, with 10 bases lying between them. CDR3 size: 14 residues. In nucleotides, the CDR3 is TGTGCCAGCAGCCAAGACGTAGCAGGATATGGCTACACCTTC. It translates to CASSQDVAGYGYTF.

A few counts support this clone. The chain joins TRBV5-6 to TRBJ1-2; D is unresolved. The V gene's germline CDR1 is SGHDT and CDR2 YYEEEE. This CDR3 has 14 amino acids. V was pared by 0 bases and J by 3 bases, with 9 bases between. CDR3 protein: CASSLGGEDYGYTF. The CDR3 coding sequence is TGTGCCAGCAGCTTGGGAGGAGAAGACTATGGCTACACCTTC.

This clone was observed a few times. The chain links TRBV28 to TRBJ2-1, with TRBD1 matching over 9 bases. Germline assignment: CDR1 MDHEN and CDR2 SYDVKM. J was trimmed by 1 base and V by 6 bases; bases with no gene match: 7. The CDR3 covers 16 residues. This chain's CDR3 is CASSYLGTGSYNEQFF. CDR3 sequence (DNA): TGTGCCAGCAGCTATCTTGGGACAGGGTCCTACAATGAGCAGTTCTTC. Looking up the rest from reference TRBV28 and TRBJ2-1 gives the full variable domain: DVKVTQSSRYLVKRTGEKVFLECVQDMDHENMFWYRQDPGLGLRLIYFSYDVKMKEKGDIPEGYSVSREKKERFSLILESASTNQTSMYLCASSYLGTGSYNEQFFGPGTRLTVL.